The following is a TCR beta chain sequence with its context. The antigen it binds to is not known. It has no much larger one-base neighbor in the sample; base qualities were not kept. The data originate from a study of cytotoxic CD8 clonotypes in ibrutinib-treated CLL (dated by TCRdb to about 2021). Study-wide context: The cohort included more than 14 treatment-naive and eleven to twelve relapsed/refractory patients; 17 to 18 were IGHV unmutated. Responses were partial in roughly 24 patients and complete in 2; after median approximately 69 months follow-up, 14 stayed in remission and 12 progressed. Response samples were taken after a median of approximately 13 months on treatment, ranging from about 6 to 40 months. An average of 255,043 productive templates and about 100,000 productive rearrangements was obtained per sample. Longitudinal samples were available for about 30% of the 86 trial participants. Cryopreserved peripheral blood mononuclear cells were collected before treatment, at response, and at either disease progression or sustained remission. Every sample from remission and from progressive disease was obtained while the patients were still on ibrutinib. What the work shows at the level of the full study, not this receptor alone: Public clonotypes were rare and either shrank or stayed stable during treatment, and the rise in clonality at ibrutinib response reflected expansion of private clonotypes. Baseline clonality was found to be higher than that of age-matched healthy donors and was strongly correlated with circulating CD8+ T-cell counts. Sustained-remission and progressing patients did not have matched sampling times, and lymph node repertoires were not examined. Clonality rose at ibrutinib response, remained stable during sustained remission, and dropped back toward baseline at progression.

The sample's time point, from its label and the paper: about twelve months on ibrutinib. Roughly 2 micrograms of genomic DNA were extracted from cryopreserved PBMCs for TCR beta library preparation. High-throughput TCR beta sequencing was performed on longitudinal blood samples from CLL patients receiving ibrutinib monotherapy. The patients took part in an open-label, single-center phase 2 trial of ibrutinib monotherapy. A MiSeq instrument was used for deep resolution sequencing, which targeted depths ranging from 1 in 1 million up to 1 in 200,000 T cells, with coverage averaging 10x for each clonotype. The immunoSEQ hsTCRB Kit was used to generate TCR beta libraries. For the original study's pipeline: The data were analyzed with ImmunoSEQ Analyzer and ImmunoSEQ Data Assistant, and V, D and J gene assignments followed IMGT definitions. Clonality, which ranges from 0 to 1, was calculated as one minus the normalized Shannon entropy of productive rearrangement frequencies. Only overrepresented clonotypes making up at least 0.05% of each patient's repertoire were included in the public clonotype analysis. About twelve repertoires from age-matched healthy donors, obtained from immuneACCESS, served as clonality controls. TCRdb holds this immuneACCESS table with in-frame rearrangements only. Some clones are missing; in checked studies, unresolved V genes explain under half, and the rest has no known cause. The D gene and trimming were derived from the DNA, and the V and J assignments and clone size from that table. Present in this sample are about 68,000 clones, 90% of which were seen just once. The biggest ten clones account for just over 3% of the sample.

Including cysteine and phenylalanine, the CDR3 has 19 amino acids. CDR3 DNA only is kept here, 57 bases in frame from base 1. The chain uses TRBV21-1 and TRBJ2-5. TRBV21-1 is recorded as a pseudogene. This clonotype was obtained from a human donor with chronic lymphocytic leukemia. The sample here was PBMCs, taken after 12 months of ibrutinib treatment. The CDR3 here reads CASSKVAWVGAMPKISQYF. In nucleotide form, the sequence is TGTGCCAGCAGCAAAGTTGCTTGGGTAGGCGCGATGCCCAAGATCTCCCAGTACTTC.